Below are 24 T cell receptor beta chains sequenced from a single sample in a study of cytomegalovirus exposure and HLA in healthy donors. The PCR had 60 Vbeta and 13 Jbeta primers. Method: immunoSEQ multiplex PCR; TCRdb's copy keeps in-frame clones and lacks some. This sample has tens of thousands of clones, with 80% found just once. The sequencing sample was made of PBMCs. The receptors originated from a woman aged 50 to 60 in good health and CMV-seropositive.

This rearrangement joins TRBV15 to TRBJ2-3, with TRBD2 matching 8 bases. J gave up 3 bases and V 0 bases, and 8 bases lay outside the gene matches. The CDR3 consists of 17 residues. The V gene's germline CDR1 is LNHNV and CDR2 YYDKDF (reference sequence). CDR3 coding DNA: TGTGCCACCAGCAGAGATCTCGTCGGGAGGGGAACAGATACGCAGTATTTT. Its translation is CATSRDLVGRGTDTQYF.

The rearrangement uses TRBV14 and TRBJ2-6; D gene uncertain. Germline CDR1 SGHDN, CDR2 FVKESK. The CDR3 runs 15 residues. V was shortened by 2 bases and J by 0 bases, with 5 bases between the two germline ends. The CDR3 DNA reads as TGTGCCAGCAGCCAACCAGGCTCTGGGGCCAACGTCCTGACTTTC. Translation: CASSQPGSGANVLTF.

J is TRBJ2-1 and V is TRBV18; 12 bases match TRBD2. The CDR3 sequence is 15 residues long. V trimming: 1 base; J trimming: 8 bases; junction bases outside the gene matches: 3. Germline assignment: CDR1 KGHSH and CDR2 LQKENI. The CDR3 sequence: CASSPLLAGGDEQFF. The DNA of the CDR3 is TGTGCCAGCTCACCACTGCTAGCGGGGGGGGATGAGCAGTTCTTC.

The V and J genes are TRBV5-1 and TRBJ1-6; the D is unclear. The CDR3 consists of 14 residues. Germline lookup yields CDR1 SGHRS and CDR2 YFSETQ. Trimming pared 0 bases from V and 7 bases from J, leaving 8 bases between. CDR3 in amino acids: CASSLDSRNSPLHF. The CDR3, as DNA: TGCGCCAGCAGCTTGGACAGTCGGAATTCACCCCTCCACTTT.

The V call is TRBV18, the J call TRBJ2-5; 7 bases are a match to TRBD2. J was trimmed by 4 bases and V by 6 bases; bases with no gene match: 8. The germline CDR1 and CDR2 sequences are KGHSH and LQKENI. The length of the CDR3 is 14 residues. CDR3 DNA sequence: TGTGCCAGCTCGGGGGGGACCCCCCCAGAGACCCAGTACTTC. As protein: CASSGGTPPETQYF.

The chain has TRBV5-1 and TRBJ1-3; possibly TRBD1 for D (6 bases). Trimming shortened V by 0 bases and J by 2 bases, and 12 bases separated the two germline ends. The CDR3 covers 16 residues. Germline V lookup: CDR1 SGHRS, CDR2 YFSETQ. CDR3 in amino acids: CASSLEEGGPGNTIYF. The CDR3, as DNA: TGCGCCAGCAGCTTGGAGGAGGGGGGGCCTGGAAACACCATATATTTT.

This rearrangement joins TRBV14 to TRBJ1-4; tentative D call: TRBD1 (6 bases). The V gene's germline CDR1 is SGHDN and CDR2 FVKESK. The ends were cut back, 2 bases at V and 3 bases at J, with 13 bases in the middle. The CDR3 extends over 16 amino acids. The CDR3 is CASSQLSGHPNEKLFF. The CDR3 nucleotides are TGTGCCAGCAGCCAACTTTCGGGACACCCTAATGAAAAACTGTTTTTT.

The J gene is TRBJ2-1, the V gene TRBV19; 7 bases agree with TRBD2. Per germline, CDR1 LNHDA and CDR2 SQIVND (reference sequence). There are 15 residues in the CDR3. The V and J ends lost 3 bases and 7 bases, in that order; junction bases with no gene match: 9. The CDR3 DNA sequence: TGTGCCAGTAGTATTCAGGGCGGGAGATATAATGAGCAGTTCTTC. Its translation: CASSIQGGRYNEQFF.

The chain uses TRBV27 and TRBJ1-3; D unclear. This CDR3 contains 14 residues. The germline V gene encodes CDR1 MNHEY and CDR2 SMNVEV (reference sequence). The V and J ends lost 2 bases and 2 bases respectively, with 7 bases between them. This CDR3 reads CASSLRGAGNTIYF. CDR3 sequence (DNA): TGTGCCAGCAGTTTACGGGGAGCTGGAAACACCATATATTTT.

The chain has TRBV2 and TRBJ2-2; possible D gene TRBD1, 5 bases. Between the trimmed V and J ends, which lost 6 bases and 4 bases, there was a span of 6 bases. Germline CDR1 reads SNHLY; CDR2 reads FYNNEI. This CDR3 contains 12 residues. CDR3 residues: CASRGPTGELFF. The DNA of the CDR3 is TGTGCCAGCAGGGGGCCCACCGGGGAGCTGTTTTTT.

This chain uses TRBV11-2 with TRBJ2-7; D may match TRBD1 or TRBD2 (6 bases each). V was clipped by 5 bases and J by 6 bases, with 11 bases between them. Germline loops: CDR1 SGHAT, CDR2 FQNNGV. The CDR3 spans 12 residues. DNA of the CDR3: TGTGCCAGCAGCGGAGGAGGGGGCGAGCAGTACGTC. The encoded protein is CASSGGGGEQYV.

This chain uses TRBV11-3 with TRBJ2-1, with 8 bases lining up with TRBD2. Germline V gene data show CDR1 as SGHNT and CDR2 as YENEEA. This CDR3 spans 12 amino acids. V shed 4 bases, J shed 10 bases, and the junction held 3 bases outside the gene matches. The CDR3: CASSSSGFEQFF. The CDR3 coding sequence is TGTGCCAGCAGCTCTAGCGGGTTCGAGCAGTTCTTC.

The chain combines TRBV5-1 with TRBJ2-5; 11 bases agree with TRBD1. This CDR3 region has 14 residues. Germline V gene lookup returns CDR1 SGHRS and CDR2 YFSETQ. J gave up 3 bases and V 3 bases, and 1 base lay outside the gene matches. CDR3 amino acids: CASSWDRGEETQYF. The CDR3 DNA follows: TGCGCCAGCAGCTGGGACAGGGGGGAAGAGACCCAGTACTTC.

The V gene is TRBV10-2, the J gene TRBJ1-1, with a tentative D call TRBD1 (6 bases). This CDR3 has 12 residues. CDR1 WSHSY and CDR2 SAAADI come from the germline V gene. This chain's CDR3 is CALGGGGPEAFF. In DNA form, the CDR3 reads TGCGCACTAGGAGGGGGGGGCCCTGAAGCTTTCTTT.

The CDR3 is CASSPSQQGDYGYTF. In DNA, the CDR3 is TGCGCCAGCAGCCCCTCTCAACAGGGGGACTATGGCTACACCTTC. V is TRBV4-1 and J is TRBJ1-2; the match to TRBD1 covers 8 bases. The CDR3 runs to 15 residues. CDR1 is MGHRA and CDR2 is YSYEKL in the germline V gene. V lost 4 bases to trimming and J lost 3 bases; unmatched junction nucleotides: 7.

This clone has a handful of counts. This sequence joins TRBV5-6 and TRBJ2-7; D perhaps matches TRBD1 (6 bases). The V end was cut by 5 bases, the J end by 3 bases, with 15 bases between. Germline lookup yields CDR1 SGHDT and CDR2 YYEEEE. The CDR3 consists of 14 residues. The CDR3 DNA is TGTGCCAGCAGTTTCGGACAGAGCTTCTACGAGCAGTACGTC. Its translation is CASSFGQSFYEQYV.

The genes are TRBV18 and TRBJ2-3; D unresolved. The V and J ends lost 2 bases and 1 base respectively, with 4 bases between them. This CDR3 is 13 amino acids long. Germline CDR1 is KGHSH and CDR2 is LQKENI. Here the CDR3 DNA reads TGTGCCAGCTCACCAGCGGGCACAGATACGCAGTATTTT. Encoded protein: CASSPAGTDTQYF.

V usage is TRBV5-5 and J usage is TRBJ2-5; TRBD1 agrees at 9 bases. Unmatched junction bases numbered 8, after V lost 3 bases and J lost 5 bases. From germline, CDR1 is SGHKS and CDR2 YYEKEE (reference sequence). CDR3 length: 15 residues. CDR3 nucleotides: TGTGCCAGCAGCTCACGGGACAGGGAGGGGGAGACCCAGTACTTC. Its protein product is CASSSRDREGETQYF.

The chain employs TRBV6-6 and TRBJ1-5; D unresolved. The germline V gene has CDR1 MNHNY and CDR2 SVGAGI (reference sequence). Deletions cut 2 bases from V and 2 bases from J, with 7 bases between. The CDR3 totals 14 residues. The CDR3, as DNA: TGTGCCAGCAGTTACCGAGCTGGCAATCAGCCCCAGCATTTT. Translation gives CASSYRAGNQPQHF.

The chain combines TRBV6-5 with TRBJ1-5; TRBD1 agrees at 7 bases. The germline CDR1 and CDR2 sequences are MNHEY and SVGAGI. The CDR3 is 14 amino acids. V trimming: 2 bases; J trimming: 6 bases; junction bases outside the gene matches: 4. Written as DNA, the CDR3 is TGTGCCAGCAGTTACCGAGCAGGGGGTCAGCCCCAGCATTTT. This sequence encodes CASSYRAGGQPQHF.

The chain has TRBV5-4 and TRBJ2-7; 8 nucleotides agree with TRBD2. CDR3 length equals 16 residues. From germline, CDR1 is SGHNT and CDR2 YYREEE (reference sequence). V was clipped by 4 bases and J by 1 base; unmatched bases: 10. CDR3 bases: TGTGCCAGCAGCAGAACGGGACTAGTGGCTTCCTACGAGCAGTACTTC. This sequence encodes CASSRTGLVASYEQYF.

Remarks on this clone: A junction boundary mismatches the germline segment, possibly from a read error. The chain links TRBV5-1 to TRBJ2-7; 8 positions agree with TRBD2. Per the germline V gene, CDR1 is SGHRS and CDR2 is YFSETQ. The CDR3 covers 15 residues. CDR3: CASNLAAGGTYEQYF. CDR3 nucleotide sequence: TGCGCCAGCAACTTGGCCGCGGGGGGAACCTACGAGCAGTACTTC.

V gene TRBV5-1 combines with J gene TRBJ2-1, with TRBD2 identical over 13 bases. The CDR3 sequence is 20 residues long. With V trimmed by 4 bases and J by 0 bases, 13 bases remained unmatched. Germline V gives CDR1 SGHRS, CDR2 YFSETQ. The CDR3 DNA sequence: TGCGCCAGCAGCCCTGGACTAGCGGGGGCCCCACACCTCTCCTACAATGAGCAGTTCTTC. As protein: CASSPGLAGAPHLSYNEQFF. Full variable domain (remainder filled in from reference TRBV5-1 and TRBJ2-1): KAGVTQTPRYLIKTRGQQVTLSCSPISGHRSVSWYQQTPGQGLQFLFEYFSETQRNKGNFPGRFSGRQFSNSRSEMNVSTLELGDSALYLCASSPGLAGAPHLSYNEQFFGPGTRLTVL.

The chain employs TRBV6-6 and TRBJ1-2, with D tentatively TRBD1 (5 bases). The V and J ends lost 7 bases and 1 base respectively, with 16 bases between them. CDR1 and CDR2 (germline): MNHNY, SVGAGI (reference sequence). The CDR3 has 15 residues. The CDR3 spells CASIWGPLINYGYTF. In DNA form, the CDR3 reads TGTGCCAGCATTTGGGGCCCCCTCATTAACTATGGCTACACCTTC.